This is a list of T cell receptor beta chains from one sample in a study of T-cell memory formation after mild COVID-19. TCRdb redid the calling of the 5' RACE reads with MiXCR, one entry per CDR3 protein. Of over 55,000 distinct CDR3 sequences in the sample, roughly 9.5% were seen once. The specimen sequenced was PBMCs or a T cell subset sorted from them (not recorded which). These receptors were obtained from a man younger than 35 who had mild COVID-19 (a few samples of this study predate the infection). Cell type and time point are not known. The CDR3 runs from the conserved cysteine through the conserved F or W. The D gene is left open where the match is weak. Expanded clones are given a class, and other clones once, few, many or no size at all.

j_call | d_call | v_call | clone_size | cdr3_nt | cdr3_aa
TRBJ2-3 | TRBD1 | TRBV5-1 | few | TGCGCCAGCAGCCCGGGACAGCTCACAGATACGCAGTATTTT | CASSPGQLTDTQYF
TRBJ1-4 | NA | TRBV14 | NA | TGTGCCAGCAGCCCGACAGTTACCGGAAAACTGTTTTTT | CASSPTVTGKLFF
TRBJ1-1 | TRBD1 | TRBV7-2 | few | TGTGCCAGCAGCCCTTATACCGGGACAGATTCTGAAGCTTTCTTT | CASSPYTGTDSEAFF
TRBJ2-5 | NA | TRBV20-1 | NA | TGCAGTGCTAGAGATTGGGATGGGGGGGCCACCCCAGAGACCCAGTACTTC | CSARDWDGGATPETQYF
TRBJ2-7 | TRBD1 | TRBV12-3/TRBV12-4 | few | TGTGCCAGCAGTGCTTCACACCCGGGACAGGGTTACGAGCAGTACTTC | CASSASHPGQGYEQYF
TRBJ2-3 | NA | TRBV5-1 | many | TGCGCCAGCAGCTCCGAGGGCCCCACAGATACGCAGTATTTT | CASSSEGPTDTQYF
TRBJ1-2 | NA | TRBV15 | NA | TGTGCCACCAGCAGAGATCGGGTTGGGGGGGTAGGCTACACCTTC | CATSRDRVGGVGYTF
TRBJ2-1 | NA | TRBV6-1 | few | TGTGCCAGCGGGGGGGCCGTTAATGAGCAGTTCTTC | CASGGAVNEQFF
TRBJ2-3 | TRBD2 | TRBV7-2 | medium-sized | TGTGCCAGCAGAACTCAAGCTAGCGGGGGTGCAGATACGCAGTATTTT | CASRTQASGGADTQYF
TRBJ2-5 | NA | TRBV6-1 | few | TGTGCCAGCACCCCTCGAAGGGATCAAGAGACCCAGTACTTC | CASTPRRDQETQYF
TRBJ1-2 | NA | TRBV12-3/TRBV12-4 | few | TGTGCCAGCAGCAAGAGAGGGCAGGGTGGCTATGGCTACACCTTC | CASSKRGQGGYGYTF
TRBJ1-2 | NA | TRBV11-2 | NA | TGTGCCAGCAGCCCAGAAGGGTATGGCTACACCTTC | CASSPEGYGYTF
TRBJ2-2 | NA | TRBV7-2 | NA | TGTGCCAGCAGCTGGGTCGGCACGAACACCGGGGAGCTGTTTTTT | CASSWVGTNTGELFF
TRBJ1-1 | NA | TRBV5-6 | many | TGTGCCAGCAGGAGGGACACTGAAGCTTTCTTT | CASRRDTEAFF
TRBJ2-1 | TRBD2 | TRBV10-3 | NA | TGTGCCATCAGTGGGACAGCGGGGGGGCTCTATGAGCAGTTCTTC | CAISGTAGGLYEQFF
TRBJ2-6 | NA | TRBV28 | few | TGTGCCAGCACCAGGGGGGCCGGGGCCAACGTCCTGACTTTC | CASTRGAGANVLTF
TRBJ2-3 | NA | TRBV10-1 | NA | TGCGCCAGCAGTGAGTCGGGGGGCGCGCTAAATACGCAGTATTTT | CASSESGGALNTQYF
TRBJ1-4 | NA | TRBV4-3 | NA | TGCGCCAGCAGCCAAGATCGAACGGCATTCCGGATGGTGTTTTTT | CASSQDRTAFRMVFF
TRBJ2-5 | NA | TRBV4-3 | many | TGCGCCAGCAGCAATCAACTCGGACGGGAGACCCAGTACTTC | CASSNQLGRETQYF
TRBJ2-3 | TRBD2 | TRBV11-3 | few | TGTGCCAGCAGCTTGGGACTATACGGGGATACGCAGTATTTT | CASSLGLYGDTQYF
TRBJ2-2 | TRBD1 | TRBV12-5 | NA | TGTGCTAGTGGTTTGGTACTCGGGACAGTTGGAGCCGGGGAGCTGTTTTTT | CASGLVLGTVGAGELFF
TRBJ1-5 | NA | TRBV20-1 | few | TGCAGTGCCACCTTCCGGGACCAAAGGAATCAGCCCCAGCATTTT | CSATFRDQRNQPQHF
TRBJ2-3 | NA | TRBV7-9 | many | TGTGCCAGCAGCCATACCGCTGCGGGAGATACGCAGTATTTT | CASSHTAAGDTQYF
TRBJ2-5 | NA | TRBV7-2 | few | TGTGCCAGCAGCTTAGGGAGCGGTCAAGAGACCCAGTACTTC | CASSLGSGQETQYF
TRBJ2-5 | NA | TRBV12-3/TRBV12-4 | NA | TGTGCCAGCAGTTCTGGGGGGGGCGGAGAGACCCAGTACTTC | CASSSGGGGETQYF
TRBJ1-6 | TRBD1 | TRBV18 | NA | TGTGCCAGCTCATCGGACAGGGGGAATTCACCCCTCCACTTT | CASSSDRGNSPLHF
TRBJ2-5 | NA | TRBV24-1 | few | TGTGCCACCAGTGAAGGGGCCCAAGAGACCCAGTACTTC | CATSEGAQETQYF
TRBJ2-1 | NA | TRBV7-3 | many | TGTGCCAGCAGCTTAACGAAGCAGGGCATCCATGAGCAGTTCTTC | CASSLTKQGIHEQFF
TRBJ2-3 | NA | TRBV15 | NA | TGTGCCACCAGCAGAGATAAAATTATCGGGCACGGGGAGTATTTT | CATSRDKIIGHGEYF
TRBJ2-3 | NA | TRBV29-1 | NA | TGCAGCGTTGATACCCAGAGTGCAGATACGCAGTATTTT | CSVDTQSADTQYF
TRBJ2-5 | TRBD1 | TRBV9 | many | TGTGCCAGCAGCGTCACAGGGGGCAAGGAGACCCAGTACTTC | CASSVTGGKETQYF
TRBJ1-1 | TRBD1 | TRBV12-3/TRBV12-4 | NA | TGTGCCAGCAGCCAGCAGGGGGGAATGAACACTGAAGCTTTCTTT | CASSQQGGMNTEAFF
TRBJ2-2 | NA | TRBV29-1 | NA | TGCAGCGGGGGGGACACCGGGGACCTGTTTTTT | CSGGDTGDLFF
TRBJ2-4 | TRBD1 | TRBV6-1 | NA | TGTGCCGGAGGACAGGGGAAGGACATTCAGTACTTC | CAGGQGKDIQYF
TRBJ2-5 | NA | TRBV20-1 | few | TGCAGTGCTGACACACGGCAGGAGACCCAGTACTTC | CSADTRQETQYF
TRBJ2-5 | TRBD2 | TRBV5-5 | NA | TGTGCCAGCAGTTGGCTTAGCGGGGCTGAGACCCAGTACTTC | CASSWLSGAETQYF
TRBJ2-3 | NA | TRBV20-1 | NA | TGCAGTGCTAGAGATCCGGCGGGGAGCACAGATACGCAGTATTTT | CSARDPAGSTDTQYF
TRBJ2-2 | NA | TRBV15 | NA | TGTGCCACCAGCAGAGATGGCGAGGGAAACACCGGGGAGCTGTTTTTT | CATSRDGEGNTGELFF
TRBJ2-3 | NA | TRBV9 | NA | TGTGCCAGCAGCGACGCCACAGATACGCAGTATTTT | CASSDATDTQYF
TRBJ2-1 | NA | TRBV5-1 | many | TGCGCCAGCAGCCCAATGACAGGCGCCTACAATGAGCAGTTCTTC | CASSPMTGAYNEQFF
TRBJ2-1 | TRBD1 | TRBV5-6 | few | TGTGCCAGCAGCTTTCAGGGGGCGAATGAGCAGTTCTTC | CASSFQGANEQFF
TRBJ1-1 | NA | TRBV20-1 | NA | TGCAGTGTAAGGGCAGGGGTTAATGTGGCTTTCTTT | CSVRAGVNVAFF